This T cell receptor beta chain was identified during a study of blood T cell repertoires in COVID-19. Clones were read by immunoSEQ multiplex PCR, and TCRdb kept only the in-frame ones, dropping some. The repertoire has approximately 210,000 clones, just under 85% of them found once; the top ten carry 15%. V lost 4 bases and J lost 6, with 13 bases in between. The germline CDR1 and CDR2 sequences are SNHLY and FYNNEI. CDR3 length: 14 amino acids. Sequenced sample: PBMCs or T cells enriched from blood (not recorded which). The chain joins TRBV2 to TRBJ1-5, with a tentative D call TRBD1 (5 bases). The clonotype originates from a man aged 40-49 years who had recovered from COVID-19. The CDR3 nucleotides read TGTGCCAGCAGTGGGGTAGCAGGGTTTCAGCCCCAGCATTTT. It specifies CASSGVAGFQPQHF.